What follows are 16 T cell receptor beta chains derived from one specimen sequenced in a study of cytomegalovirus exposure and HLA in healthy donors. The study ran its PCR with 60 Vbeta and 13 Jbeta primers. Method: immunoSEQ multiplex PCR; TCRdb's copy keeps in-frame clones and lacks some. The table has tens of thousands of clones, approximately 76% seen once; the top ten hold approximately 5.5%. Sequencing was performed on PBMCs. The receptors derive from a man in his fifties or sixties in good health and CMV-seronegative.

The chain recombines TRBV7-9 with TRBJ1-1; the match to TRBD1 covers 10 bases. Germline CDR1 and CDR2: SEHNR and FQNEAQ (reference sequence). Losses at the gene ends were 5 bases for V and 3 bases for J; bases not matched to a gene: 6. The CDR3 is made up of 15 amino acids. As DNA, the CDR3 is TGTGCCAGCAGCCCTGGGGACAGGGGCGACACTGAAGCTTTCTTT. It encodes CASSPGDRGDTEAFF.

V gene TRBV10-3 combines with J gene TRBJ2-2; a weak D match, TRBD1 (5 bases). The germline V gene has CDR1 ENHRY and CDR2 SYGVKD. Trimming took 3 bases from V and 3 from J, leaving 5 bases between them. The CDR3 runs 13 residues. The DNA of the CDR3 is TGTGCCATCAGTGAAGGGGACACCGGGGAGCTGTTTTTT. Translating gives CAISEGDTGELFF.

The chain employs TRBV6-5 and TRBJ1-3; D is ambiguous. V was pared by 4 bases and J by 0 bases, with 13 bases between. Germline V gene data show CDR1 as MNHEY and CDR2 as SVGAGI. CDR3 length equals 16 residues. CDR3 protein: CASSLTRLSSGNTIYF. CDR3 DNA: TGTGCCAGCAGTTTAACCCGACTGAGCTCTGGAAACACCATATATTTT.

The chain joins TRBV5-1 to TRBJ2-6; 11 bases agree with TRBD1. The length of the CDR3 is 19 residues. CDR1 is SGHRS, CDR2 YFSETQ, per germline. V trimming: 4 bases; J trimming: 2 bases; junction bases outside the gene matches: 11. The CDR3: CASSLRPGQGDPGANVLTF. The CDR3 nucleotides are TGCGCCAGCAGCCTTAGACCGGGACAGGGGGATCCTGGGGCCAACGTCCTGACTTTC.

The CDR3 DNA follows: TGTGCCAGCGTTAGGGACAGCCATAATTCACCCCTCCACTTT. Its translation is CASVRDSHNSPLHF. The chain uses TRBV2 and TRBJ1-6, with TRBD1 matching over 7 bases. There are 14 residues in the CDR3. From germline, CDR1 is SNHLY and CDR2 FYNNEI. V was pared by 8 bases and J by 5 bases, with 6 bases of the junction left unmatched.

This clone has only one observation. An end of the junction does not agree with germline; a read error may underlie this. CDR3 in amino acids: CASSTTTNEKPFF. In DNA, the CDR3 is TGTGCCAGCAGCACTACAACTAATGAAAAACCGTTTTTT. The chain carries TRBV7-9 and TRBJ1-4; unclear D gene. The CDR3 consists of 13 residues. The germline CDR1 and CDR2 sequences are SEHNR and FQNEAQ (reference sequence).

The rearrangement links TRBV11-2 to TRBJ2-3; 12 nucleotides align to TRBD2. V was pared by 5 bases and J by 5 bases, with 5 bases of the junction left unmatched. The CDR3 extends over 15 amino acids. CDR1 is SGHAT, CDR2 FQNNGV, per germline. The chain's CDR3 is CASSPTSGGGDTQYF. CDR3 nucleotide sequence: TGTGCCAGCAGCCCGACTAGCGGGGGAGGAGATACGCAGTATTTT.

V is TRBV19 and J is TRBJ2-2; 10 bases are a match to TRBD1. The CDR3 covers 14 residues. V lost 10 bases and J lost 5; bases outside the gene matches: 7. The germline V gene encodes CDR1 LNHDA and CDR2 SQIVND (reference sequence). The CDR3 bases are TGTGCCACCGATGGGGACAGGGGAACCGGGGAGCTGTTTTTT. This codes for CATDGDRGTGELFF.

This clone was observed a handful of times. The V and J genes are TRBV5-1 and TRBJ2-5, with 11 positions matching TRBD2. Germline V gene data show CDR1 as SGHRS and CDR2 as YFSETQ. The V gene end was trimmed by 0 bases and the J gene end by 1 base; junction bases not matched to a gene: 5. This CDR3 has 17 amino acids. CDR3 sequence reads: CASSLEASGGLQETQYF. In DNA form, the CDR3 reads TGCGCCAGCAGCTTGGAGGCTAGCGGGGGGCTCCAAGAGACCCAGTACTTC.

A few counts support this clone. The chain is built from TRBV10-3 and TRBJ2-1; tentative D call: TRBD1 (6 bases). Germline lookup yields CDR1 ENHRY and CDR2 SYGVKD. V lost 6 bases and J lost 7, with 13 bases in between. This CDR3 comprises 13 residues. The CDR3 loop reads CAIRDSKLNEQFF. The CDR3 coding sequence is TGTGCCATCAGGGACAGCAAACTAAATGAGCAGTTCTTC.

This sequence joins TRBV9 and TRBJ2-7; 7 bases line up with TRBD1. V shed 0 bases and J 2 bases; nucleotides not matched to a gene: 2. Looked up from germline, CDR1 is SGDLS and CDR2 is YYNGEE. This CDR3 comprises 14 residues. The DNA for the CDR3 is TGTGCCAGCAGCGTAGGAGGGGGCCCCTACGAGCAGTACTTC. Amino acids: CASSVGGGPYEQYF.

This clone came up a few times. CDR3 residues: CASNNQGGGIDTQYF. The DNA of the CDR3 is TGTGCCAGCAACAATCAAGGGGGGGGGATAGATACGCAGTATTTT. The chain carries TRBV5-4 and TRBJ2-3; possibly TRBD2 for D (7 bases). CDR1 and CDR2 from the germline V gene are SGHNT and YYREEE (reference sequence). Trimming left V 6 bases short and J 5 bases short, with 19 bases between. This CDR3 is 15 amino acids long.

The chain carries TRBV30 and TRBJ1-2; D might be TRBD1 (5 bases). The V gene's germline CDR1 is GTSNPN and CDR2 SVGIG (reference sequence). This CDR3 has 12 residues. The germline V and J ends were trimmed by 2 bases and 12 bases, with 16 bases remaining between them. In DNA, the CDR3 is TGTGCCTGGAGTACCCAGGGTTTGGGTCACACCTTC. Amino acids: CAWSTQGLGHTF.

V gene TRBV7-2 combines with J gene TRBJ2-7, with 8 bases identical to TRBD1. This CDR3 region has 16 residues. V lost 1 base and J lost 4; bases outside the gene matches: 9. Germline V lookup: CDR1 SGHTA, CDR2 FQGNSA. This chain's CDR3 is CASSLVGRGLIYEQYF. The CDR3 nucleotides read TGTGCCAGCAGCTTAGTAGGCAGGGGGCTGATTTACGAGCAGTACTTC.

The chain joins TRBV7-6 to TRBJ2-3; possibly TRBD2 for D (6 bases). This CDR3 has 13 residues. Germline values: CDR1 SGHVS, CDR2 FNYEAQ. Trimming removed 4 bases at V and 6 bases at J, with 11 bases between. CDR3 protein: CASSYSGGDTQYF. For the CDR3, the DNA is TGTGCCAGCAGCTACTCTGGGGGGGATACGCAGTATTTT.

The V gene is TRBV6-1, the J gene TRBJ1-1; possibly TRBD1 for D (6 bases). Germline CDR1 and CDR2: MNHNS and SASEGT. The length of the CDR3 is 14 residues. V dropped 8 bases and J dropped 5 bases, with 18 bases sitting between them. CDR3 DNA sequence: TGTGCCAGCGGGGGTAGGGGGGGCTGGACTGAAGCTTTCTTT. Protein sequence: CASGGRGGWTEAFF.